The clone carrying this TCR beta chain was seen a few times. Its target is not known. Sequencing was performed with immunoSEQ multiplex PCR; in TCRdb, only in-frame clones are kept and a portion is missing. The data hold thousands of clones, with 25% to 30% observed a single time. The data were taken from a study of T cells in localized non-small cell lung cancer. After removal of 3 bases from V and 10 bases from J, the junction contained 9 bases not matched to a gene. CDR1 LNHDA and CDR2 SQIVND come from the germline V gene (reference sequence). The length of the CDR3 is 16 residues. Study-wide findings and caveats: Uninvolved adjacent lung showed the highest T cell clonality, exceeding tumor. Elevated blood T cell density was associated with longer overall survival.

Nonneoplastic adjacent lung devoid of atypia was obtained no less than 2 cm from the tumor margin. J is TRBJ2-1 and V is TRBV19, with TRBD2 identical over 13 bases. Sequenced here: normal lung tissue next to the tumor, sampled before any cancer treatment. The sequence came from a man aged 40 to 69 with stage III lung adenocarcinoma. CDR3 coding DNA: TGTGCCAGTAGTATCGGTACTAGCGGGAGGGCTGGGGAGCAGTTCTTC. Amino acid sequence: CASSIGTSGRAGEQFF.